The 30 T cell receptor beta chains given below trace back to one sample, sequenced in a study of T cell repertoires in cytomegalovirus infection. MiXCR, run by TCRdb on the reads, gives a single entry per CDR3 protein. The sample holds approximately 910,000 distinct CDR3 sequences, about a third seen once. Their target antigens are unknown. The source material was cultured CD8+ T cells from PBMCs, sampled from culture after CMV antigen stimulation. Receptors were obtained from a human donor in good health (CMV status not recorded). Some clones in this sample may be carry-over from other donors' samples.

The V gene is TRBV19, the J gene TRBJ1-2, with 9 nucleotides matching TRBD1. Trimming took 6 bases from V and 6 from J; bases not matched to a gene: 8. The CDR3 contains 14 residues. Germline CDR1 and CDR2: LNHDA and SQIVND (reference sequence). The CDR3 DNA is TGTGCCAGTAGCAGGACAGGGGAACTCCATGGCTACACCTTC. Translating it yields CASSRTGELHGYTF.

The gene calls are TRBV6-5 and TRBJ1-6; a possible D gene is TRBD1 (5 bases). The CDR3 covers 15 residues. With 10 bases removed from V and 3 bases from J, the gap between germline ends came to 16 bases. Germline-derived CDR1 and CDR2 are MNHEY and SVGAGI. The CDR3 DNA reads TGTGCCACCTCCCTCGGGACGAACTATAATTCACCCCTCCACTTT. This codes for CATSLGTNYNSPLHF.

At least ten counts were recorded for this clonotype. The chain recombines TRBV6-1 with TRBJ2-1, with D perhaps being TRBD1 or TRBD2 (6 bases each). This CDR3 has 13 amino acids. Per the germline V gene, CDR1 is MNHNS and CDR2 is SASEGT. Trimming pared 8 bases from V and 2 bases from J, leaving 10 bases between. The CDR3 nucleotides are TGTGCCAGCGGGGGGCGGGCCTACAATGAGCAGTTCTTC. It translates to CASGGRAYNEQFF.

The J gene is TRBJ2-5, the V gene TRBV7-4, with a tentative D call TRBD1 (5 bases). V lost 1 base and J 4 bases, leaving 10 bases between the germline ends. CDR1 is SGHVT and CDR2 is SQSDAQ in the germline V gene. The CDR3 length is 14 residues. The DNA of the CDR3 is TGTGCCAGCAGCTTAGTGCCAGGGATAGAGACCCAGTACTTC. Protein product: CASSLVPGIETQYF.

This clonotype was observed a few times. V is TRBV19 and J is TRBJ1-4, with 7 nucleotides matching TRBD1. This CDR3 has 14 residues. With 8 bases clipped from V and 6 bases from J, the junction kept 9 bases outside the gene matches. Germline CDR1 is LNHDA and CDR2 is SQIVND (reference sequence). The CDR3 loop is CASAPDRTYEKLFF. The CDR3 bases are TGTGCCAGTGCCCCGGACAGGACCTATGAAAAACTGTTTTTT.

The chain combines TRBV7-9 with TRBJ2-1; D not resolved. This CDR3 is built from 14 residues. The V end was cut by 0 bases, the J end by 7 bases, with 10 bases between. Germline CDR1 and CDR2: SEHNR and FQNEAQ (reference sequence). The CDR3 loop is CASSLALWGNEQFF. The DNA of the CDR3 is TGTGCCAGCAGCTTAGCGTTGTGGGGAAATGAGCAGTTCTTC.

This clonotype was observed a few times. The rearrangement links TRBV6-5 to TRBJ1-2, with TRBD1 matching 7 bases. Germline CDR1 and CDR2: MNHEY and SVGAGI. The CDR3 extends over 14 amino acids. The V and J ends lost 7 bases and 0 bases, in that order; junction bases with no gene match: 5. CDR3 amino acids: CASTVQGTNYGYTF. The CDR3 DNA follows: TGTGCCAGCACAGTACAGGGGACTAACTATGGCTACACCTTC.

With regard to this clonotype: The germline gene is not matched at one end of the junction; a read error may be the cause. The rearrangement joins TRBV2 to TRBJ2-3, with D hard to call. Germline CDR1 reads SNHLY; CDR2 reads FYNNEI. The CDR3 spans 16 residues. CDR3 nucleotide sequence: TGTGCCAGCTGTGAGTGGGTGGCAGCTAGCACAGATACGCAGTATTTT. Its protein product is CASCEWVAASTDTQYF. Supplemented by reference TRBV2 and TRBJ2-3, the full variable domain reads EPEVTQTPSHQVTQMGQEVILRCVPISNHLYFYWYRQILGQKVEFLVSFYNNEISEKSEIFDDQFSVERPDGSNFTLKIRSTKLEDSAMYFCASCEWVAASTDTQYFGPGTRLTVL.

The chain employs TRBV28 and TRBJ1-1, with D perhaps matching TRBD1 (5 bases). Germline CDR1 and CDR2: MDHEN and SYDVKM. This CDR3 comprises 14 residues. V shed 5 bases and J shed 4 bases, with 14 bases lying between them. CDR3 DNA sequence: TGTGCCAGCAGTCCGCTGGGGGAGCCCACTGAAGCTTTCTTT. Protein: CASSPLGEPTEAFF.

Remarks on this clonotype: A much larger clone lies one base from this, so it may be a read error. This chain links TRBV7-6 with TRBJ2-2; no definite D call. Germline loops: CDR1 SGHVS, CDR2 FNYEAQ. The CDR3 extends over 14 amino acids. CDR3 amino acids: CTSSLMGNTGELFF. CDR3 in DNA: TGTACCAGCAGCTTAATGGGAAACACCGGGGAGCTGTTTTTT.

The genes are TRBV13 and TRBJ2-3; the D gene is possibly TRBD2 (6 bases). Germline V lookup: CDR1 PRHDT, CDR2 FYEKMQ (reference sequence). The CDR3 length is 14 residues. Trimming removed 4 bases at V and 3 bases at J, with 11 bases between. CDR3 in amino acids: CASSSGLETDTQYF. The DNA of the CDR3 is TGTGCCAGCAGCTCGGGACTGGAGACAGATACGCAGTATTTT.

The chain joins TRBV12-3 or TRBV12-4 to TRBJ1-6, with D uncertain. Between the trimmed V and J ends, which lost 10 bases and 7 bases, there was a span of 14 bases. The CDR3 is 13 residues long. For the CDR3, the DNA is TGTGCCACCCGTGGTGGAAAAAATTCACCCCTCCACTTT. Protein product: CATRGGKNSPLHF.

The chain carries TRBV27 and TRBJ2-1, with a weak D call TRBD2 (5 bases). V lost 4 bases and J lost 6, with 16 bases in between. Germline values: CDR1 MNHEY, CDR2 SMNVEV (reference sequence). CDR3 length: 15 amino acids. This CDR3 reads CASSSRGRATNEQFF. The CDR3 DNA sequence: TGTGCCAGCAGTTCCCGTGGGCGGGCGACCAATGAGCAGTTCTTC.

This clonotype was seen a handful of times. The J gene is TRBJ1-5, the V gene TRBV6-6; D call uncertain. V dropped 5 bases and J dropped 1 base, with 12 bases sitting between them. This CDR3 has 15 residues. CDR1 and CDR2 (germline): MNHNY, SVGAGI (reference sequence). CDR3 residues: CASSDMDGSNQPQHF. For the CDR3, the DNA is TGTGCCAGCAGTGATATGGATGGGAGCAATCAGCCCCAGCATTTT.

The V gene is TRBV6-6, the J gene TRBJ2-5; 8 bases are a match to TRBD1. Trimming cost V 6 bases and J 4 bases; bases outside gene matches: 10. The CDR3 covers 15 residues. The germline V gene encodes CDR1 MNHNY and CDR2 SVGAGI (reference sequence). In nucleotides, the CDR3 is TGTGCCAGCAGCTTACTTACGGGACAGGTAGAGACCCAGTACTTC. Its protein is CASSLLTGQVETQYF.

As concerns this clonotype: Because the CDR3 is missing its conserved closing phenylalanine or tryptophan, this is likely a read error. The chain employs TRBV27 and TRBJ2-3; D is undetermined. Trimming took off 5 bases at V and 2 bases at J, with 17 bases between the two ends. CDR3 length: 16 amino acids. The germline V gene has CDR1 MNHEY and CDR2 SMNVEV (reference sequence). The DNA of the CDR3 is TGTGCCAGCAGTCCCTGGGCAGGCCCCTCCACAGATACGCAGTATCTT. Translation gives CASSPWAGPSTDTQYL.

The table lists this clonotype with many counts. The gene calls are TRBV7-6 and TRBJ2-3; weak D call: TRBD2 (5 bases). Germline CDR1 is SGHVS and CDR2 is FNYEAQ. Deletions cut 5 bases from V and 3 bases from J, with 15 bases between. The CDR3 consists of 15 residues. The CDR3 protein is CASSPAPLGTDTQYF. The DNA of the CDR3 is TGTGCCAGCAGCCCAGCCCCACTAGGAACAGATACGCAGTATTTT.

This sequence joins TRBV18 and TRBJ2-1; D may be TRBD1 (5 bases). This CDR3 has 15 amino acids. Germline V gene sequence: CDR1 KGHSH, CDR2 LQKENI. V shed 2 bases and J shed 4 bases, with 12 bases lying between them. As DNA, the CDR3 is TGTGCCAGCTCACCAGGACAAACTTATTACAATGAGCAGTTCTTC. It codes for CASSPGQTYYNEQFF.

The J gene is TRBJ2-7, the V gene TRBV5-4; tentative D call: TRBD1 (5 bases). Germline V gene data show CDR1 as SGHNT and CDR2 as YYREEE (reference sequence). Trimming stripped 0 bases from V and 2 bases from J, with 9 bases between. CDR3 length equals 14 residues. The CDR3 is CASSLVDTPYEQYF. The CDR3 DNA sequence: TGTGCCAGCAGCTTGGTGGACACACCCTACGAGCAGTACTTC.

The chain employs TRBV5-5 and TRBJ2-7; TRBD1 aligns across 11 bases. The V and J ends lost 4 bases and 6 bases, in that order; junction bases with no gene match: 6. In germline, CDR1 is SGHKS, CDR2 YYEKEE (reference sequence). CDR3 length: 14 amino acids. CDR3 bases: TGTGCCAGCAGCGTCGGACAGGGGGCGGCCGAGCAGTACTTC. Residues: CASSVGQGAAEQYF. The full variable domain, in which reference TRBV5-5 and TRBJ2-7 provide the parts outside the CDR3, is DAGVTQSPTHLIKTRGQQVTLRCSPISGHKSVSWYQQVLGQGPQFIFQYYEKEERGRGNFPDRFSARQFPNYSSELNVNALLLGDSALYLCASSVGQGAAEQYFGPGTRLTVT.

In its sample, this clonotype was seen a few times. The rearrangement uses TRBV10-2 and TRBJ2-1; possibly TRBD1 for D (6 bases). Germline-derived CDR1 and CDR2 are WSHSY and SAAADI. Trimming left V 7 bases short and J 5 bases short, with 9 bases between. The CDR3 runs to 12 residues. CDR3 sequence reads: CASTTGNNEQFF. CDR3 bases: TGCGCCAGCACCACAGGGAACAATGAGCAGTTCTTC.

Worth noting for this clonotype: A read error may account for a junction end that differs from germline. The rearrangement links TRBV7-6 to TRBJ2-6; D might be TRBD1 or TRBD2, each matching 5 bases. Germline V gives CDR1 SGHVS, CDR2 FNYEAQ. CDR3 size: 19 residues. Here the CDR3 DNA reads TGTGCCAGCAGCCCGGTGGTCAGGGATTACTCTCTGGGGGTCAACGTCCTGACTTTC. Its protein is CASSPVVRDYSLGVNVLTF.

The rearrangement joins TRBV4-3 to TRBJ1-1, with D hard to call. The V gene's germline CDR1 is LGHNA and CDR2 YSLEER. The CDR3 covers 15 residues. V gave up 2 bases and J gave up 6 bases, with 16 bases separating them. As DNA, the CDR3 is TGCGCCAGCAGCCAACACACTTGGGGAGGCGCTGAAGCTTTCTTT. Translation: CASSQHTWGGAEAFF.

The chain joins TRBV29-1 to TRBJ1-1; 9 bases line up with TRBD1. The junction had 3 bases not matched to a gene; V was cut back by 1 base and J by 3 bases. This CDR3 contains 14 residues. Germline CDR1 is SQVTM and CDR2 is ANQGSEA. CDR3 nucleotide sequence: TGCAGCGTTGAAGGGGACAGGGAGTACACTGAAGCTTTCTTT. It specifies CSVEGDREYTEAFF.

This clonotype was seen more than once but under ten times. The chain recombines TRBV7-9 with TRBJ2-7, with D perhaps matching TRBD1 (6 bases). The CDR3 has 13 residues. Per germline, CDR1 SEHNR and CDR2 FQNEAQ (reference sequence). Trimming cost V 5 bases and J 3 bases, with 11 bases left between them. For the CDR3, the DNA is TGTGCCAGCAGCCAAGGACAGATCTACGAGCAGTACTTC. Translating gives CASSQGQIYEQYF. The full variable domain, completed using reference TRBV7-9 and TRBJ2-7, is DTGVSQNPRHKITKRGQNVTFRCDPISEHNRLYWYRQTLGQGPEFLTYFQNEAQLEKSRLLSDRFSAERPKGSFSTLEIQRTEQGDSAMYLCASSQGQIYEQYFGPGTRLTVT.

About this clonotype: One end of the junction varies from germline; a read error may be responsible. J is TRBJ1-4 and V is TRBV5-4, with D tentatively TRBD1 (5 bases). CDR3 length: 14 amino acids. Germline CDR1 SGHNT, CDR2 YYREEE (reference sequence). As DNA, the CDR3 is TGTGTCAGCAGACCTGACAGACTAAGGAGGAAACTGTTTTTT. Amino acids: CVSRPDRLRRKLFF.

The chain's CDR3 is CASSTRGYNEQFF. DNA of the CDR3: TGTGCCAGTTCGACTCGTGGTTACAATGAGCAGTTCTTC. The gene calls are TRBV6-1 and TRBJ2-1; D gene unclear. The CDR3 loop spans 13 amino acids. The germline V gene has CDR1 MNHNS and CDR2 SASEGT. V was shortened by 9 bases and J by 4 bases, with 13 bases between the two germline ends.

The V and J genes are TRBV7-3 and TRBJ2-1; 12 nucleotides align to TRBD2. Germline trimming cut 0 bases from V and 8 bases from J; bases unmatched to any gene: 5. CDR3 length: 16 amino acids. Germline V gene data show CDR1 as SGHTA and CDR2 as FQGTGA. CDR3 DNA: TGTGCCAGCAGCTTAACCGGGACTAGCGGGCCCCATGAGCAGTTCTTC. This translates into CASSLTGTSGPHEQFF.

The table lists this clonotype with a count of one. The chain has TRBV15 and TRBJ1-4, with D tentatively TRBD1 (5 bases). Germline assignment: CDR1 LNHNV and CDR2 YYDKDF (reference sequence). The CDR3 covers 16 residues. Trimming removed 3 bases from V and 2 bases from J, with 13 bases in between. The CDR3 protein is CATSRAAGSTNEKLFF. The DNA for the CDR3 is TGTGCCACCAGCAGGGCGGCAGGGTCCACTAATGAAAAACTGTTTTTT.

The chain employs TRBV12-5 and TRBJ2-3; the D is unclear. This CDR3 comprises 14 residues. The V end was cut by 6 bases, the J end by 4 bases, with 14 bases between. Germline V CDR1 and CDR2: LGHNT, FRNRAP. The CDR3 bases are TGTGCTAGTGGCCCAATCTTAAGCGCAGATACGCAGTATTTT. Translated, it gives CASGPILSADTQYF.